These T cell receptor beta chains were read from a single sample in a study of T cells after posttransplantation cyclophosphamide. Method: immunoSEQ multiplex PCR; TCRdb's copy keeps in-frame clones and lacks some. The sample has 8,000 to 9,500 clones; 85% to 90% are singletons. The source was CD4+ T cells sorted from blood, collected around 1,400 days after allogeneic stem cell transplant with posttransplant cyclophosphamide. These receptor sequences come from a female patient aged 50 to 65 who received an allogeneic stem cell transplant from a related donor, was CMV-positive, and had no GVHD. Some T cells may arise from the graft donor. CDR3s include the opening cysteine and the closing phenylalanine or tryptophan. A D gene is named only where the DNA matches it firmly. Size is stated for part of the rows, as once, few or many counts, or as a class when the clone is expanded.

TRBV5-8	NA	TRBJ2-3	TRBD2	TGTGCCAGCAGCCCGGGACTAGCGGGAGGGTTAGATACGCAGTATTTT	CASSPGLAGGLDTQYF
TRBV19	NA	TRBJ1-5	NA	TGTGCCAGTAGCCATAGGGCAGGGCGAGGCAATCAGCCCCAGCATTTT	CASSHRAGRGNQPQHF
TRBV11-3	NA	TRBJ2-7	NA	TGTGCCAGCGGTCGGAAAGACTCCTACGAGCAGTACTTC	CASGRKDSYEQYF
TRBV18	once	TRBJ2-1	TRBD2	TGTGCCAGCTCACCGCTCGGCGGGAGGCGGGGTGAGCAGTTCTTC	CASSPLGGRRGEQFF
TRBV27	NA	TRBJ2-5	TRBD2	TGTGCCAGCAGCATAATACGGACTAGCGGGAGTTTGGAGACCCAGTACTTC	CASSIIRTSGSLETQYF
TRBV23-1	NA	TRBJ2-7	NA	TGCGCCAGCAGTCGGGGGGAGACGGGAAACCCTTCCTACGAGCAGTACTTC	CASSRGETGNPSYEQYF
TRBV29-1	once	TRBJ2-5	NA	TGCAGCGTGGTAACCAGGGCTTTAGGCCTTCAAGAGACCCAGTACTTC	CSVVTRALGLQETQYF
TRBV2	NA	TRBJ1-4	NA	TGTGCCAGCAGGACAGACCAGTATGAAAAACTGTTTTTT	CASRTDQYEKLFF
TRBV19	NA	TRBJ1-4	NA	TGTGCCAGTAGTATACCAAATGAAAAACTGTTTTTT	CASSIPNEKLFF
TRBV5-1	NA	TRBJ1-1	NA	TGCGCCAGCAGCAAACAGGGTGGGGTTATTCATTCTGAAGCTTTCTTT	CASSKQGGVIHSEAFF
TRBV9	NA	TRBJ2-5	NA	TGTGCCAGCAGCGTAACCCCCCAGGAGGAGGAGACCCAGTACTTC	CASSVTPQEEETQYF
TRBV28	once	TRBJ2-7	TRBD2	TGTGCCGCCAGTGGGGCTATCGGCGGGAGTAACGCCGAGCAGTACTTC	CAASGAIGGSNAEQYF
TRBV4-1	NA	TRBJ1-1	NA	TGCGCCAGCAGCCTAACAGGGAGGGACACTGAAGCTTTCTTT	CASSLTGRDTEAFF
TRBV28	NA	TRBJ2-1	TRBD2	TGTGCCAGCATTCCTAGGGGACTAGCGGGATACTATGAGCAGTTCTTC	CASIPRGLAGYYEQFF
TRBV5-1	NA	TRBJ2-1	NA	TGCGCCAGCAGACAGGGGGAGGGCCAGCCATACAATGAGCAGTTCTTC	CASRQGEGQPYNEQFF
TRBV5-4	NA	TRBJ2-1	NA	TGTGCCAGCAGCTTGTCCCAGGGAATATACAATGAGCAGTTCTTC	CASSLSQGIYNEQFF
TRBV7-2	once	TRBJ2-7	NA	TGTGCCAGCAGCTTAGCGGGAGGGGGTGCCTACGAGCAGTACTTC	CASSLAGGGAYEQYF
TRBV18	NA	TRBJ1-6	NA	TGTGCCAGCGCCCAGACAGGTCTACGCAATTCACCCCTCCACTTT	CASAQTGLRNSPLHF
TRBV6-1	NA	TRBJ1-1	NA	TGTGCCAGCAGTGACAGGGGTGGAGACACTGAAGCTTTCTTT	CASSDRGGDTEAFF
TRBV7-3	once	TRBJ2-3	NA	TGTGCCAGCTCCTTAGTGGGGCCTCGCACAGATACGCAGTATTTT	CASSLVGPRTDTQYF
TRBV5-1	NA	TRBJ2-1	TRBD2	TGCGCCAGCAGCTTGGGGGACTACGGGTGGGAGCAGTTCTTC	CASSLGDYGWEQFF
TRBV19	NA	TRBJ2-5	TRBD1	TGTGCCACCCGGGACAGGGGGTCGGAGACCCAGTACTTC	CATRDRGSETQYF